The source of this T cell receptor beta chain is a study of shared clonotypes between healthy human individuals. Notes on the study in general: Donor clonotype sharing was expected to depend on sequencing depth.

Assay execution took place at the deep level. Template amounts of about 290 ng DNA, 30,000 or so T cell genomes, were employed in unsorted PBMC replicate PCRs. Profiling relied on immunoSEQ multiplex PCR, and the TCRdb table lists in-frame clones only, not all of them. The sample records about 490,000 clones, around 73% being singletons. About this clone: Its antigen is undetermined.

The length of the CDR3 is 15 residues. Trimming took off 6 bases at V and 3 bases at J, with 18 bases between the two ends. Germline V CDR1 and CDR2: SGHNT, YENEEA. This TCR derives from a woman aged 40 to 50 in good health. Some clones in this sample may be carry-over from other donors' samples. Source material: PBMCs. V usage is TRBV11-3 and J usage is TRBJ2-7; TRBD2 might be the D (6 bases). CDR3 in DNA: TGTGCCAGCAGTCCCTCGCGGGGCGCGGACTACGAGCAGTACTTC. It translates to CASSPSRGADYEQYF.